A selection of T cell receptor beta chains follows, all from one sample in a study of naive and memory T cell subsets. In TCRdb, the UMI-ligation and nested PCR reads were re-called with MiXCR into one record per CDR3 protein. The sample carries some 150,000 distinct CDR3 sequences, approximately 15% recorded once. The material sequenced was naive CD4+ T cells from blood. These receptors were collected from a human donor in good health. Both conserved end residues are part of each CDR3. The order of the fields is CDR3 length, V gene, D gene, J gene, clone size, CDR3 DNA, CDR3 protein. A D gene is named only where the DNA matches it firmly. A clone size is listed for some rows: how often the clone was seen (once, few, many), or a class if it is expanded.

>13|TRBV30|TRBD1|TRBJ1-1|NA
TGTGCCTGGAGTCCCGGACAGGGCTCTGAAGCTTTCTTT
CAWSPGQGSEAFF
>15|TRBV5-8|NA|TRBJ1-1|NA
TGTGCCAGCAGCTTGGCCCCCAGGATGAACACTGAAGCTTTCTTT
CASSLAPRMNTEAFF
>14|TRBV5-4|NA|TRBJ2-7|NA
TGTGCCAGCAGCTTCCGGGACGGGGCCTACGAGCAGTACTTC
CASSFRDGAYEQYF
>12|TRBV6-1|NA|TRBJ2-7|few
TGTGCCAGCAGTGCGTGGTTCGACGAGCAGTACTTC
CASSAWFDEQYF
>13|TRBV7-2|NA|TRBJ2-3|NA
TGTGCCAGCAGCTTAGATCGGGCAGATACGCAGTATTTT
CASSLDRADTQYF
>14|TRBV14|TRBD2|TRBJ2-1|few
TGTGCCAGCAGCCAAGCGGCTAGCGGGAATGAGCAGTTCTTC
CASSQAASGNEQFF
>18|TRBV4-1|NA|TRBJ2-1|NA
TGCGCCAGCAGCCTCCCGCGGTCCGGGCTCCTTAAGGGGAATGAGCAGTTCTTC
CASSLPRSGLLKGNEQFF
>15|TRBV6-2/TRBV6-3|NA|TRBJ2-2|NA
TGTGCCAGCAGGGAAGGTATTCGTGGCACCGGGGAGCTGTTTTTT
CASREGIRGTGELFF
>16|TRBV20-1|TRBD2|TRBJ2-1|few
TGCAGTGCTAGAGCCCCGCTAGCGGCCTCCTACAATGAGCAGTTCTTC
CSARAPLAASYNEQFF
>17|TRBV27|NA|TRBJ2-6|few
TGTGCCAGCAGTTTATCGATTGCGTCGGCTGGGGCCAACGTCCTGACTTTC
CASSLSIASAGANVLTF
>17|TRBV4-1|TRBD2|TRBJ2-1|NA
TGCGCCAGCAGCCAAGAAAGCGGGAGTAGCTCCTACAATGAGCAGTTCTTC
CASSQESGSSSYNEQFF
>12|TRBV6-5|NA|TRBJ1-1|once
TGTGCCAGCAGTTACTCGGGACATGAAGCTTTCTTT
CASSYSGHEAFF
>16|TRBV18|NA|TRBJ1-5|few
TGTGCCAGCTCACCGTTTGTGAGGGGACCTAATCAGCCCCAGCATTTT
CASSPFVRGPNQPQHF
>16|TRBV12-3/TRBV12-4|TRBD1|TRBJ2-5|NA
TGTGCCAGCAGTCCTAGACAGGGTGGAGGTCAAGAGACCCAGTACTTC
CASSPRQGGGQETQYF
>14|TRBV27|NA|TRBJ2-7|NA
TGTGCCAGCAGGGACAGTGGTGTTCAGGACGAGCAGTACTTC
CASRDSGVQDEQYF
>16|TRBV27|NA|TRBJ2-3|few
TGTGCCAGCAGTTTAGGCGCTAGCGAGAGTACAGATACGCAGTATTTT
CASSLGASESTDTQYF
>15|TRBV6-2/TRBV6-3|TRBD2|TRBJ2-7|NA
TGTGCCAGCAGGCAGGGACTAGCGGGAACCTACGAGCAGTACTTC
CASRQGLAGTYEQYF
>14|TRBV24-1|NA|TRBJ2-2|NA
TGTGCCACCGGGAGGGACAGGAACACCGGGGAGCTGTTTTTT
CATGRDRNTGELFF
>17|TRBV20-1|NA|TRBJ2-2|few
TGCAGTGCTCCAGGGGACCAGGACGTCCCCCCCACCGGGGAGCTGTTTTTT
CSAPGDQDVPPTGELFF
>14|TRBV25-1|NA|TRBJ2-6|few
TGTGCCAGCGGCCGATCTGCTGGGGCCAACGTCCTGACTTTC
CASGRSAGANVLTF
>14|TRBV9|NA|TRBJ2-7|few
TGTGCCAGCAGCCCGGCTACCAGACACTACGAGCAGTACTTC
CASSPATRHYEQYF
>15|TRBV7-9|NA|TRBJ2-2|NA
TGTGCCAGCAGCTTATCGACGGGCCATCCCGGGGAGCTGTTTTTT
CASSLSTGHPGELFF
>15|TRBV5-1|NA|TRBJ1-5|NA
TGCGCCAGCAGCCTAGTAGGTGATAGCAATCAGCCCCAGCATTTT
CASSLVGDSNQPQHF
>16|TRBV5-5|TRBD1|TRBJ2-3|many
TGTGCCAGCAGCTTCGACAGGGGGCGCGGCACAGATACGCAGTATTTT
CASSFDRGRGTDTQYF
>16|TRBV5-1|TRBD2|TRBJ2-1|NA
TGCGCCAGCAGCTTGCCCCGACTAGCGGGATACAATGAGCAGTTCTTC
CASSLPRLAGYNEQFF
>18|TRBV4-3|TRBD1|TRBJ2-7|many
TGCGCCAGCAGCCACGGAGACTTAAGGACAGGGGGCAACTACGAGCAGTACTTC
CASSHGDLRTGGNYEQYF
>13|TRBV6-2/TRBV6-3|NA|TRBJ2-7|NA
TGTGCCAGCAGACACGCCTCGGGGTACGAGCAGTACTTC
CASRHASGYEQYF
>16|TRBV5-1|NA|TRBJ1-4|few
TGCGCCAGCAGCCCTACCAGGGGCCGAGGAAATGAAAAACTGTTTTTT
CASSPTRGRGNEKLFF